The clone carrying this TCR beta chain showed up many times. The library came from three nested PCR rounds adapted from ARM-PCR protocols. MiXCR, applied by TCRdb to the multiplex PCR reads, yields one record per CDR3 protein. The table lists 90,000 to 100,000 distinct CDR3 sequences, 80% of them singletons. The sample comes from a study of tumor and adjacent non-tumor tissue in lung cancer. No cell sorting was done before RNA was extracted from the tissue. This non-tumor lung sample came from over 3 cm beyond the tumor edge. V trimming: 3 bases; J trimming: 3 bases; junction bases outside the gene matches: 9. Germline CDR1 reads DFQATT; CDR2 reads SNEGSKA (reference sequence). The CDR3 runs to 16 residues.

This TCR was recovered from a man in his fifties or sixties with small cell lung cancer. Sequencing was carried out using distant non-tumor lung tissue. This chain uses TRBV20-1 with TRBJ2-3, with 10 bases that match TRBD2. The DNA for the CDR3 is TGCAGTGCTAGGGGACTAGCGACTGCTAGGACAGATACGCAGTATTTT. It is translated as CSARGLATARTDTQYF.